This TCR beta chain stems from a study of cytomegalovirus exposure and HLA in healthy donors. V dropped 11 bases and J dropped 8; count of bases not matched to a gene: 18. Germline V gene sequence: CDR1 MNHNS, CDR2 SASEGT. There are 14 residues in the CDR3. The primer mix had 60 Vbeta and 13 Jbeta primers. Here immunoSEQ multiplex PCR was the method, and the copy in TCRdb shows in-frame clones only, minus some. The sample lists about 160,000 clones, 50% to 75% occurring once. This chain links TRBV6-1 with TRBJ2-7; 7 positions agree with TRBD2. The specimen was PBMCs. The origin of this receptor is a woman aged 60-75 years in good health and CMV-seropositive. In DNA form, the CDR3 reads TGTGCCCTAACGGGGGGATCCTTCGTGGATCAGCAGTACTTC. It specifies CALTGGSFVDQQYF.